This T cell receptor (beta chain) derives from a study of blood T cell repertoires in COVID-19. Study as a whole: The United States, Italy and Spain were the sources of the acute and convalescent COVID-19 samples.

Using immunoSEQ multiplex PCR, the repertoire was profiled, and TCRdb retains in-frame clones only, with some absent. Among fewer than 350,000 clones listed, about 82% were seen once. V lost 6 bases and J lost 0, with 12 bases in between. The germline CDR1 and CDR2 sequences are SNHLY and FYNNEI. The CDR3 is 15 amino acids. Sequencing was carried out using peripheral blood. The chain has TRBV2 and TRBJ2-1; D ambiguous. This TCR was recovered from a human donor in a cohort sampled during active COVID-19. The CDR3 reads CASSLGLTSYNEQFF. DNA of the CDR3: TGTGCCAGCAGCCTTGGGCTGACCTCCTACAATGAGCAGTTCTTC.